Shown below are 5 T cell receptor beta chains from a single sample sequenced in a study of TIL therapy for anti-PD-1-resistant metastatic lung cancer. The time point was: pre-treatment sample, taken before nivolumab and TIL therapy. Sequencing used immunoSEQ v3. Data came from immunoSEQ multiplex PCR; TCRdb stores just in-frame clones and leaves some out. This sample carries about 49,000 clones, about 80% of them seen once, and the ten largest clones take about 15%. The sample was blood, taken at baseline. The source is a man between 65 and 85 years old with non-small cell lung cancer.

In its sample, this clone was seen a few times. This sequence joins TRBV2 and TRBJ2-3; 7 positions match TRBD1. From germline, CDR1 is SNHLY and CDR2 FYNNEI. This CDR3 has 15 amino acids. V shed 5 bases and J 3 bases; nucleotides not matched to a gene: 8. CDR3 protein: CASSLQGSETDTQYF. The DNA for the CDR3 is TGTGCCAGCAGTTTACAGGGGAGTGAGACAGATACGCAGTATTTT.

The CDR3 sequence: CASSVHSGTGADTQYF. The CDR3 DNA follows: TGTGCCAGCAGCGTCCATAGCGGGACAGGGGCAGATACGCAGTATTTT. The chain links TRBV9 to TRBJ2-3; 10 bases map to TRBD1. V lost 2 bases to trimming and J lost 4 bases; unmatched junction nucleotides: 7. This CDR3 region has 16 residues. Looked up from germline, CDR1 is SGDLS and CDR2 is YYNGEE.

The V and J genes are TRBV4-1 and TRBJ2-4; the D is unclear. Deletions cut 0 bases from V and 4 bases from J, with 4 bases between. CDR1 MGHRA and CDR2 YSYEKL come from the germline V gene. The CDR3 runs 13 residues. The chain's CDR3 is CASSQDPKNIQYF. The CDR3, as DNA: TGCGCCAGCAGCCAAGATCCGAAAAACATTCAGTACTTC.

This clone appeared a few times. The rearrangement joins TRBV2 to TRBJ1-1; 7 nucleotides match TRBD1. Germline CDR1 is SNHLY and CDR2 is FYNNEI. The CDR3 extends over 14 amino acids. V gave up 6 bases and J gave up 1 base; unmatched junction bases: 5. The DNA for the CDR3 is TGTGCCAGCAGCTTCGGGACAGAGAACACTGAAGCTTTCTTT. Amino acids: CASSFGTENTEAFF. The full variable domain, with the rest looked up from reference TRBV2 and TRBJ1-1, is EPEVTQTPSHQVTQMGQEVILRCVPISNHLYFYWYRQILGQKVEFLVSFYNNEISEKSEIFDDQFSVERPDGSNFTLKIRSTKLEDSAMYFCASSFGTENTEAFFGQGTRLTVV.

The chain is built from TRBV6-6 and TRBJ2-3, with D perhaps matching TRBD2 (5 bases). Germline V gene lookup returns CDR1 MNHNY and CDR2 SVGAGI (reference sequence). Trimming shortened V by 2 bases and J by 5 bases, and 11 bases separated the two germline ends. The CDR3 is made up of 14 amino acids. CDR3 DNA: TGTGCCAGCAGTTACGGGAGTGAGGTAGATACGCAGTATTTT. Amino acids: CASSYGSEVDTQYF.